This entry lists 30 T cell receptor beta chains sequenced from one sample in a study of graft-versus-host responses after intestinal transplantation. For these TCRs, the target antigens are not known. Only in-frame clones appear in the TCRdb table, and some are missing; sequencing was by immunoSEQ multiplex PCR. Of tens of thousands of clones listed, 85% to 95% were seen once; the top ten hold approximately 0.54%. The specimen comprised unstimulated CD8+ T cells sorted from spleen or lymph node cells, sampled before transplant. Receptors were obtained from a human donor who was the organ donor for an intestinal transplant.

The chain's CDR3 is CASSSLTGGHEAFF. The CDR3 DNA reads TGTGCCAGCAGCTCGTTGACAGGGGGCCATGAAGCTTTCTTT. This chain links TRBV7-2 with TRBJ1-1; 10 bases match TRBD1. Germline-derived CDR1 and CDR2 are SGHTA and FQGNSA. The V and J ends lost 4 bases and 7 bases, in that order; junction bases with no gene match: 6. CDR3 length: 14 residues.

This sequence joins TRBV4-3 and TRBJ1-2, with a tentative D call TRBD1 (5 bases). Germline V gene lookup returns CDR1 LGHNA and CDR2 YSLEER. The CDR3 consists of 19 residues. Trimming pared 1 base from V and 3 bases from J, leaving 24 bases between. CDR3 bases: TGCGCCAGCAGCCAAGGAGGGTTACGGGGGACCAGCCCGTACTATGGCTACACCTTC. Protein: CASSQGGLRGTSPYYGYTF.

V usage is TRBV4-1 and J usage is TRBJ2-7, with D tentatively TRBD1 or TRBD2 (6 bases each). The germline gives CDR1 MGHRA, CDR2 YSYEKL. CDR3 size: 15 residues. The V and J ends lost 4 bases and 3 bases respectively, with 16 bases between them. CDR3 region: CASSLVEGRGYEQYF. As DNA, the CDR3 is TGCGCCAGCAGCCTTGTGGAGGGCAGGGGCTACGAGCAGTACTTC.

The genes are TRBV19 and TRBJ2-5; 8 bases match TRBD1. CDR3 length: 14 residues. The germline V gene has CDR1 LNHDA and CDR2 SQIVND (reference sequence). Germline trimming cut 5 bases from V and 4 bases from J; bases unmatched to any gene: 6. The CDR3 DNA reads as TGTGCCAGTAGTCCAGGGGGCTGGCGAGAGACCCAGTACTTC. Translation: CASSPGGWRETQYF. Filled out from reference TRBV19 and TRBJ2-5, the complete variable domain reads DGGITQSPKYLFRKEGQNVTLSCEQNLNHDAMYWYRQDPGQGLRLIYYSQIVNDFQKGDIAEGYSVSREKKESFPLTVTSAQKNPTAFYLCASSPGGWRETQYFGPGTRLLVL.

This clone occurred once. At one end, the junction sequence differs from germline, possibly due to a read error. The chain uses TRBV6-1 and TRBJ2-1, with D possibly TRBD2 on 7 matching bases. The CDR3 is 14 residues long. From germline, CDR1 is MNHNS and CDR2 SASEGT. The CDR3 nucleotides read TGTGCCAGCAGTGAGTGGACTAGTGGGGGCTTTTGGATCTTC. As protein: CASSEWTSGGFWIF.

Remarks on this clone: Mismatch with germline at one junction end may stem from a read error. V gene TRBV7-7 combines with J gene TRBJ2-1; D is undetermined. This CDR3 spans 15 amino acids. Germline V gene data show CDR1 as SSHAT and CDR2 as FNYEAQ (reference sequence). CDR3 protein: CASSLRDTPYNEQFF. DNA of the CDR3: TGTGCTAGCAGCTTAAGAGATACACCCTACAATGAGCAGTTCTTC.

This sequence joins TRBV7-9 and TRBJ1-1; D unresolved. Per the germline V gene, CDR1 is SEHNR and CDR2 is FQNEAQ (reference sequence). V lost 4 bases and J lost 5, with 11 bases in between. The CDR3 totals 13 residues. CDR3 nucleotides: TGTGCCAGCAGCTCGGCCGGAGGGACTGAAGCTTTCTTT. This encodes CASSSAGGTEAFF.

V usage is TRBV30 and J usage is TRBJ2-3; 10 positions agree with TRBD2. The length of the CDR3 is 14 residues. Losses at the gene ends were 4 bases for V and 3 bases for J; bases not matched to a gene: 4. CDR1 GTSNPN and CDR2 SVGIG come from the germline V gene (reference sequence). The CDR3 here is CAWTERGGTDTQYF. CDR3 nucleotides: TGTGCCTGGACAGAGCGGGGGGGAACAGATACGCAGTATTTT.

The rearrangement uses TRBV4-2 and TRBJ2-1; D ambiguous. The CDR3 runs 17 residues. The germline V and J ends were trimmed by 0 bases and 5 bases, with 17 bases remaining between them. In germline, CDR1 is LGHNA, CDR2 YNFKEQ. The CDR3 reads CASSQDPDPYFNNEQFF. The DNA for the CDR3 is TGTGCCAGCAGCCAAGATCCGGACCCCTATTTTAACAATGAGCAGTTCTTC.

The chain links TRBV15 to TRBJ2-7; 7 bases align to TRBD1. Germline V gives CDR1 LNHNV, CDR2 YYDKDF (reference sequence). The CDR3 runs to 15 residues. The J segment lost 2 bases and the V segment lost 6 bases, leaving 10 bases of the junction unmatched. Here the CDR3 DNA reads TGTGCCACCAGGCAGAAGGACAGGCCAACCTACGAGCAGTACTTC. Its translation is CATRQKDRPTYEQYF.

This clone was counted a single time. The chain has TRBV2 and TRBJ1-2, with 9 bases identical to TRBD1. The V and J ends lost 6 bases and 3 bases, in that order; junction bases with no gene match: 11. The CDR3 is 16 residues long. In germline, CDR1 is SNHLY, CDR2 FYNNEI. CDR3 DNA sequence: TGTGCCAGCAGGGTGGACAGGGGCGCGCCTCACTATGGCTACACCTTC. Protein: CASRVDRGAPHYGYTF.

The chain is built from TRBV5-8 and TRBJ1-5; D not certain. V was pared by 2 bases and J by 5 bases, with 5 bases between. The germline V gene has CDR1 SGHTS and CDR2 YDEGEE. The CDR3 contains 12 residues. The CDR3 sequence is CASSFEDQPQHF. The CDR3 bases are TGTGCCAGCAGCTTCGAGGATCAGCCCCAGCATTTT.

This clone was detected only once. This chain connects TRBV4-3 to TRBJ1-6; D unresolved. The germline V gene encodes CDR1 LGHNA and CDR2 YSLEER. The length of the CDR3 is 15 residues. Trimming removed 1 base at V and 0 bases at J, with 4 bases between. CDR3 DNA: TGCGCCAGCAGCCAAGGGGCCTCCTATAATTCACCCCTCCACTTT. As protein: CASSQGASYNSPLHF.

This clone was recorded a few times. The chain links TRBV11-2 to TRBJ2-5, with TRBD1 matching 10 bases. The CDR3 sequence is 15 residues long. The germline CDR1 and CDR2 sequences are SGHAT and FQNNGV. V gave up 5 bases and J gave up 4 bases; unmatched junction bases: 7. The CDR3 protein is CASSVGTGVIETQYF. As DNA, the CDR3 is TGTGCCAGCAGCGTGGGGACAGGGGTGATAGAGACCCAGTACTTC.

V and J are TRBV7-3 and TRBJ2-2, with TRBD2 identical over 11 bases. The CDR3 covers 15 residues. The germline CDR1 and CDR2 sequences are SGHTA and FQGTGA. J lost 6 bases, V lost 5 bases, and 5 bases had no gene match. The chain's CDR3 is CASSPLAGVPGELFF. The CDR3 DNA follows: TGTGCCAGCAGCCCACTAGCGGGGGTTCCCGGGGAGCTGTTTTTT.

This rearrangement joins TRBV11-2 to TRBJ2-2; TRBD1 or TRBD2 may be the D gene (5 bases each). The germline gives CDR1 SGHAT, CDR2 FQNNGV. This CDR3 contains 16 residues. Trimming took 8 bases from V and 4 from J, leaving 20 bases between them. CDR3 amino acids: CASSPIGAAVTGELFF. CDR3 DNA: TGTGCCAGCTCACCCATAGGGGCAGCGGTCACCGGGGAGCTGTTTTTT.

V usage is TRBV4-3 and J usage is TRBJ2-3; D remains ambiguous. The CDR3 contains 14 residues. The germline gives CDR1 LGHNA, CDR2 YSLEER. The V and J ends lost 4 bases and 0 bases respectively, with 8 bases between them. Here the CDR3 reads CASSPAGSTDTQYF. For the CDR3, the DNA is TGCGCCAGCAGCCCCGCCGGGAGCACAGATACGCAGTATTTT.

The chain recombines TRBV27 with TRBJ1-5, with 9 bases lining up with TRBD1. The length of the CDR3 is 16 residues. CDR1 is MNHEY, CDR2 SMNVEV, per germline (reference sequence). The trim removed 0 bases at V and 5 bases at J, leaving 5 bases unmatched. DNA for the CDR3: TGTGCCAGCAGTTTATCGGGGACAGGGTCGGATCAGCCCCAGCATTTT. The encoded protein is CASSLSGTGSDQPQHF.

This sequence joins TRBV5-6 and TRBJ2-4; D unresolved. The CDR3 has 15 amino acids. Per the germline V gene, CDR1 is SGHDT and CDR2 is YYEEEE. The V gene lost 0 bases and the J gene lost 0 bases, with 7 bases spanning the gap. CDR3 DNA: TGTGCCAGCAGCTTGGTGTCCAGAGCCAAAAACATTCAGTACTTC. This translates into CASSLVSRAKNIQYF.

This clone occurred a few times. This chain uses TRBV9 with TRBJ1-1; D is unclear. The CDR3 consists of 15 residues. Between the trimmed V and J ends, which lost 6 bases and 3 bases, there was a span of 18 bases. Germline values: CDR1 SGDLS, CDR2 YYNGEE. Here the CDR3 reads CASNQNGVGDTEAFF. In DNA form, the CDR3 reads TGTGCCAGCAACCAAAACGGGGTTGGGGACACTGAAGCTTTCTTT.

The V and J genes are TRBV9 and TRBJ2-5; D not certain. The J call may be in error: the DNA end matches TRBJ2-7 better. Germline assignment: CDR1 SGDLS and CDR2 YYNGEE. This CDR3 is built from 15 residues. This chain's CDR3 is CASSETWSLLNEQYF. In DNA, the CDR3 is TGTGCCAGCAGCGAGACATGGTCCCTTTTGAACGAGCAGTACTTC.

The chain uses TRBV5-6 and TRBJ1-2, with unresolved D. Germline values: CDR1 SGHDT, CDR2 YYEEEE. The CDR3 length is 13 residues. Trimming took off 1 base at V and 8 bases at J, with 12 bases between the two ends. CDR3 region: CASSLMGVRGYTF. DNA of the CDR3: TGTGCCAGCAGCTTGATGGGCGTGAGGGGCTACACCTTC.

V is TRBV4-1 and J is TRBJ1-2, with 10 bases fitting TRBD1. Trimming cost V 0 bases and J 3 bases; bases outside gene matches: 4. This CDR3 has 16 residues. Germline V CDR1 and CDR2: MGHRA, YSYEKL. The CDR3 protein is CASSQDRTGGYYGYTF. The CDR3 DNA follows: TGCGCCAGCAGCCAAGATCGGACAGGGGGGTACTATGGCTACACCTTC.

The chain is built from TRBV6-4 and TRBJ2-3, with 16 bases matching TRBD2. CDR1 is MRHNA, CDR2 SNTAGT, per germline. This CDR3 is 17 amino acids long. Trimming took 10 bases from V and 0 from J; bases not matched to a gene: 7. CDR3 amino acids: CATTGTSGGASTDTQYF. The CDR3 nucleotides are TGTGCCACAACCGGGACTAGCGGGGGGGCGAGCACAGATACGCAGTATTTT.

The gene calls are TRBV29-1 and TRBJ2-7; 8 bases map to TRBD1. Trimming at V came to 4 bases and at J to 4 bases, leaving 3 bases not matched to a gene. Germline V gene lookup returns CDR1 SQVTM and CDR2 ANQGSEA. The length of the CDR3 is 12 residues. CDR3 sequence: CSVGTGPYEQYF. The CDR3 DNA is TGCAGCGTTGGGACAGGGCCGTACGAGCAGTACTTC.

The chain is built from TRBV7-2 and TRBJ2-1, with D possibly being TRBD1 (6 bases). The V and J ends lost 3 bases and 5 bases respectively, with 20 bases between them. In germline, CDR1 is SGHTA, CDR2 FQGNSA. The length of the CDR3 is 17 residues. CDR3 amino acids: CASSLIYVLAGDNEQFF. CDR3 in DNA: TGTGCCAGCAGCTTGATTTATGTGTTGGCAGGGGACAATGAGCAGTTCTTC.

The rearrangement links TRBV11-1 to TRBJ2-1; D uncertain. The CDR3 loop spans 18 amino acids. CDR1 SGHAT and CDR2 FQDESV come from the germline V gene (reference sequence). The V end lost 5 bases, the J end lost 1 base, and 21 bases lay between the germline ends. DNA for the CDR3: TGTGCCAGCAGCCCCCATCTCGACTTGAGCCGTTCCTACAATGAGCAGTTCTTC. Its protein is CASSPHLDLSRSYNEQFF.

This clone was counted once. Relative to the germline gene, one junction end is altered; a read error may explain this. Other DNA sequences in the same sample also yield this CDR3. The chain couples TRBV9 to TRBJ2-3; D is undetermined. The CDR3 consists of 13 residues. Germline CDR1 reads SGDLS; CDR2 reads YYNGEE. The CDR3 is CASSALSTDTQYF. The CDR3 DNA reads as TGTGCCAGCAGCGCCCTTAGCACGGATACGCAGTATTTT.

This chain connects TRBV19 to TRBJ1-2; no clear D. V shed 3 bases and J shed 3 bases, with 5 bases lying between them. This CDR3 spans 12 amino acids. Germline loops: CDR1 LNHDA, CDR2 SQIVND (reference sequence). CDR3 sequence: CASSIWDYGYTF. CDR3 nucleotide sequence: TGTGCCAGTAGTATCTGGGACTATGGCTACACCTTC.

The chain combines TRBV4-1 with TRBJ2-2, with D possibly matching TRBD2 (5 bases). V lost 5 bases to trimming and J lost 7 bases, with 8 bases between them. Germline lookup yields CDR1 MGHRA and CDR2 YSYEKL. The CDR3 runs to 12 residues. CDR3 amino acids: CASSELGGELFF. CDR3 DNA: TGCGCCAGCAGCGAACTAGGCGGGGAGCTGTTTTTT.